This T cell receptor (beta chain) was obtained from a study of regulatory T cells in long-lasting Graves disease. Comments on this clonotype: Its antigen is still unknown.

Trimming cost V 6 bases and J 4 bases, with 16 bases left between them. The V gene's germline CDR1 is ENHRY and CDR2 SYGVKD. This CDR3 comprises 14 residues. Sequencing libraries for TCR beta were prepared with iRepertoire HTBI primers and Arm-PCR of CDR3 regions. Study processing details: Samples revealed 50 to 75 TRBV and fewer than 15 TRBJ segments. TCRdb re-analysed the multiplex PCR reads in MiXCR, keeping a single row per CDR3 protein. None of the V and J calls come from the authors' own analysis; TCRdb made them. Among 300,000 to 500,000 distinct CDR3 sequences, 20% were seen once, and the ten largest hold around 21%. Regarding the study as a whole: Study was limited to peripheral blood, excluding thyroid tissue.

Sample time point: persistent/refractory GD, antithyroid drugs over 5 years with positive TRAb. Researchers made the TCR library from RNA that was extracted from PBMCs. This specimen consisted of peripheral blood mononuclear cells (PBMCs), obtained when the disease was refractory, from a patient treated with antithyroid drugs. The source is a female donor with Graves disease. The chain uses TRBV10-3 and TRBJ2-7; D not resolved. In DNA, the CDR3 is TGTGCCATCAGCCGACGGACGGTGCCTTACGAGCAGTACTTC. It specifies CAISRRTVPYEQYF.